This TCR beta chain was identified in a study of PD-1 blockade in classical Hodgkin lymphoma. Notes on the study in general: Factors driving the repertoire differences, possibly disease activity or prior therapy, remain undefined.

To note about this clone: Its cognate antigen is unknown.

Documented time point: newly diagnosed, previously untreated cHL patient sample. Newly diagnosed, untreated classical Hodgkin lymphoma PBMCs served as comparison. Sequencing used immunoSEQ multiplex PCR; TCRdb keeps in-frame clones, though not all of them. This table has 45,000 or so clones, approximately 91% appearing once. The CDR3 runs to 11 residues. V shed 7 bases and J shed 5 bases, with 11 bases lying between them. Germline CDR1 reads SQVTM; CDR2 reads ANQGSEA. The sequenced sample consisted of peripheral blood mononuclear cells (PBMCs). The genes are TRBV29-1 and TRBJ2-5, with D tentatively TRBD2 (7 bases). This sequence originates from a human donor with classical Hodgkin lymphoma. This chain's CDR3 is CSGGGRETQYF. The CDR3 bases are TGCAGCGGGGGGGGCAGGGAGACCCAGTACTTC.